The 8 T cell receptor beta chains below come from one sample, sequenced in a study of cytomegalovirus exposure and HLA in healthy donors. Primers for the PCR totalled 60 Vbeta and 13 Jbeta. Here immunoSEQ multiplex PCR was the method, and the copy in TCRdb shows in-frame clones only, minus some. The sample table sets out some 120,000 clones. The specimen sequenced was PBMCs. Receptors were obtained from a man aged 35 to 55 in good health and CMV-seronegative.

The CDR3 DNA reads TGTGCCAGCAGTGAGAGGGTGGGAGTTTGGATACAAGAGACCCAGTACTTC. This sequence encodes CASSERVGVWIQETQYF. This chain links TRBV2 with TRBJ2-5; the D gene is possibly TRBD2 (5 bases). Trimming shortened V by 3 bases and J by 2 bases, and 19 bases separated the two germline ends. In germline, CDR1 is SNHLY, CDR2 FYNNEI. The CDR3 consists of 17 residues. The variable domain in full, with the rest retrieved from reference TRBV2 and TRBJ2-5, is EPEVTQTPSHQVTQMGQEVILRCVPISNHLYFYWYRQILGQKVEFLVSFYNNEISEKSEIFDDQFSVERPDGSNFTLKIRSTKLEDSAMYFCASSERVGVWIQETQYFGPGTRLLVL.

This chain uses TRBV18 with TRBJ2-7, with TRBD1 matching over 9 bases. This CDR3 comprises 14 residues. Per the germline V gene, CDR1 is KGHSH and CDR2 is LQKENI. J was trimmed by 2 bases and V by 5 bases; bases with no gene match: 4. The CDR3 protein is CASSIGTGTYEQYF. DNA of the CDR3: TGTGCCAGCTCAATCGGGACAGGGACCTACGAGCAGTACTTC.

J is TRBJ1-3 and V is TRBV4-1; 10 bases agree with TRBD1. The germline V gene encodes CDR1 MGHRA and CDR2 YSYEKL. CDR3 length: 18 residues. V dropped 4 bases and J dropped 0; count of bases not matched to a gene: 9. The CDR3 reads CASSREGQGSTSGNTIYF. The CDR3 coding sequence is TGCGCCAGCAGCCGAGAGGGACAGGGGAGTACCTCTGGAAACACCATATATTTT.

This chain uses TRBV7-9 with TRBJ1-5; no clear D. CDR3 size: 13 residues. The germline V gene encodes CDR1 SEHNR and CDR2 FQNEAQ (reference sequence). Between the trimmed V and J ends, which lost 1 base and 5 bases, there was a span of 6 bases. CDR3 sequence (DNA): TGTGCCAGCAGCTTAGGAGGGTATCAGCCCCAGCATTTT. Its protein is CASSLGGYQPQHF.

This chain joins TRBV5-4 and TRBJ2-1, with 9 bases fitting TRBD2. Germline CDR1 SGHNT, CDR2 YYREEE (reference sequence). The length of the CDR3 is 16 residues. Trimming cost V 4 bases and J 3 bases; bases outside gene matches: 8. The DNA for the CDR3 is TGTGCCAGCAGCCGAGAGGCTAGCGGGGTCTACAATGAGCAGTTCTTC. This codes for CASSREASGVYNEQFF.

The chain recombines TRBV5-6 with TRBJ2-1; D may be TRBD1 (6 bases). This CDR3 contains 13 residues. V gave up 3 bases and J gave up 8 bases, with 12 bases separating them. From germline, CDR1 is SGHDT and CDR2 YYEEEE. The CDR3 sequence: CASSSTGIYEQFF. In DNA form, the CDR3 reads TGTGCCAGCAGCTCTACAGGGATCTATGAGCAGTTCTTC.

CDR3 in amino acids: CAISTGSYEQYF. The CDR3 coding sequence is TGTGCCATCAGTACAGGGTCCTACGAGCAGTACTTC. The chain couples TRBV10-3 to TRBJ2-7, with D possibly being TRBD1 (6 bases). Trimming left V 5 bases short and J 1 base short, with 6 bases between. Germline V lookup: CDR1 ENHRY, CDR2 SYGVKD. The length of the CDR3 is 12 residues.

V and J are TRBV19 and TRBJ1-2, with 9 bases fitting TRBD1. The V gene end was trimmed by 3 bases and the J gene end by 8 bases; junction bases not matched to a gene: 10. The germline V gene has CDR1 LNHDA and CDR2 SQIVND (reference sequence). The CDR3 is 15 residues long. This chain's CDR3 is CASSIPGDRVEGYTF. The CDR3 DNA is TGTGCCAGTAGTATCCCGGGGGACAGGGTGGAGGGCTACACCTTC.